This TCR beta chain originates from a study of T-cell memory formation after mild COVID-19. Whole-study results and caveats: Prior to infection, memory already included some responding clones, suggesting cross-reactive memory joined. For contracting clones, CD4+ ones sat mainly in CM and EM, CD8+ in EMRA. Clones that contracted from day 15 to 85 had balanced CD4/CD8; later expanders were CD4+ biased.

Turning to this clonotype: Its target is not known.

Constant-segment-primed 5'RACE gave TCR alpha and TCR beta cDNA libraries with sample barcodes and UMIs. TCRdb recomputed calls from the 5' RACE reads with MiXCR, one row per CDR3 protein. The profile shows around 510,000 distinct CDR3 sequences, about a fifth of them singletons. From germline, CDR1 is SGHRS and CDR2 YFSETQ. The junction had 9 bases not matched to a gene; V was cut back by 4 bases and J by 3 bases. The CDR3 runs 17 residues. The source material was PBMCs or a T cell subset sorted from them (not recorded which). V usage is TRBV5-1 and J usage is TRBJ2-1; 11 nucleotides agree with TRBD2. The sequence derives from an adult woman who had mild COVID-19 (a few samples of this study predate the infection). Cell type and time point are not known. For the CDR3, the DNA is TGCGCCAGCAGCCAGTCTAGCGGGGGGTTTCTCTACAATGAGCAGTTCTTC. This translates into CASSQSSGGFLYNEQFF.